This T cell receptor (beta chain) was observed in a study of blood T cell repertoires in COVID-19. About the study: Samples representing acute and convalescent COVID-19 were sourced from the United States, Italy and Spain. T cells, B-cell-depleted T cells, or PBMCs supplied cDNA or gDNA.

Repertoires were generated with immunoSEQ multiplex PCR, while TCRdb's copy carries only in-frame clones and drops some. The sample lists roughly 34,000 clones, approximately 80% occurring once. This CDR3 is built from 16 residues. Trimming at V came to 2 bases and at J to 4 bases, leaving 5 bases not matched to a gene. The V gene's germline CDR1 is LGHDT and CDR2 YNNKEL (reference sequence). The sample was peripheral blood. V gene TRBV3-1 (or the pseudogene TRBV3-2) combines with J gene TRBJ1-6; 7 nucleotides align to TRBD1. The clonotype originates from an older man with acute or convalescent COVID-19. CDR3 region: CASSQPGGRYNSPLHF. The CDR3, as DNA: TGTGCCAGCAGCCAACCAGGGGGGAGGTATAATTCACCCCTCCACTTT.